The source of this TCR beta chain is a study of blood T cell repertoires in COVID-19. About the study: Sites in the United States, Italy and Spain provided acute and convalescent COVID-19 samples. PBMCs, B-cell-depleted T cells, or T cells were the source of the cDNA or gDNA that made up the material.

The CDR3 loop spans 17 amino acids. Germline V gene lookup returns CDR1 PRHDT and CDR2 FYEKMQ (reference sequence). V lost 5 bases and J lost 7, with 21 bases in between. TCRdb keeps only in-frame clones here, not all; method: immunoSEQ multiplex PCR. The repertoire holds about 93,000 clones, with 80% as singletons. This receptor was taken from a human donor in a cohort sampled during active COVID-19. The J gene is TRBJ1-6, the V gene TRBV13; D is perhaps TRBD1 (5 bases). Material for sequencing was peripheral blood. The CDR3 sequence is CASSNKPGPRGNSPLHF. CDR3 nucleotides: TGTGCCAGCAGCAATAAACCCGGGCCCCGGGGGAATTCACCCCTCCACTTT. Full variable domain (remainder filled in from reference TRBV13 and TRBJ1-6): AAGVIQSPRHLIKEKRETATLKCYPIPRHDTVYWYQQGPGQDPQFLISFYEKMQSDKGSIPDRFSAQQFSDYHSELNMSSLELGDSALYFCASSNKPGPRGNSPLHFGNGTRLTVT.